This T cell receptor (beta chain) was sequenced in a study of T cells in Graves' hyperthyroidism and ophthalmopathy. This CDR3 contains 18 residues. J gave up 0 bases and V 5 bases, and 6 bases lay outside the gene matches. Germline CDR1 and CDR2: LNHDA and SQIVND (reference sequence). Amplification of TCR beta CDR3 regions was performed using RNA transcripts as template. HTBI primers drove first-round RT-PCR of the TCR CDR3. TCRdb re-called the multiplex PCR reads with MiXCR, one entry per CDR3 protein. The profile shows 450,000 to 650,000 distinct CDR3 sequences, 15% to 20% of them singletons. The chain joins TRBV19 to TRBJ2-2; 13 bases match TRBD2. The sequenced sample consisted of blood. This TCR was sampled from a woman under 30 with Graves' ophthalmopathy. The CDR3 loop is CASSSEGLAGTNTGELFF. The CDR3 coding sequence is TGTGCCAGTAGTTCCGAGGGACTAGCGGGGACGAACACCGGGGAGCTGTTTTTT.